The 23 T cell receptor beta chains below come from one sample, sequenced in a study of T cells in tuberculosis. Clones were read by immunoSEQ multiplex PCR, and TCRdb kept only the in-frame ones, dropping some. The sample consists of about 25,000 clones, roughly 96% of them appearing once. Source material: PBMCs. The receptors were gathered from a donor aged 10-30 years with latent tuberculosis or without tuberculosis infection.

J is TRBJ2-5 and V is TRBV30; 12 bases agree with TRBD2. The CDR3 contains 16 residues. With V trimmed by 3 bases and J by 5 bases, 10 bases remained unmatched. In germline, CDR1 is GTSNPN, CDR2 SVGIG (reference sequence). CDR3 protein: CAWRVTGTSGLETQYF. The CDR3 nucleotides read TGTGCCTGGAGGGTAACCGGGACTAGCGGGCTGGAGACCCAGTACTTC.

The rearrangement uses TRBV11-2 and TRBJ1-2; tentatively, D is TRBD1 (5 bases). Germline CDR1 and CDR2: SGHAT and FQNNGV. The CDR3 length is 15 residues. Trimming shortened V by 5 bases and J by 0 bases, and 13 bases separated the two germline ends. CDR3 region: CASSHLGQANYGYTF. The DNA for the CDR3 is TGTGCCAGCAGCCATCTTGGACAAGCTAACTATGGCTACACCTTC.

The chain has TRBV11-3 and TRBJ2-5, with 8 positions matching TRBD1. Trimming took 5 bases from V and 2 from J; bases not matched to a gene: 1. CDR3 length: 13 amino acids. Germline V gene lookup returns CDR1 SGHNT and CDR2 YENEEA. CDR3 amino acids: CASSGQGQETQYF. CDR3 DNA: TGTGCCAGCAGCGGACAGGGACAAGAGACCCAGTACTTC. Based on the CDR3 plus reference TRBV11-3 and TRBJ2-5, the full variable domain is EAGVVQSPRYKIIEKKQPVAFWCNPISGHNTLYWYLQNLGQGPELLIRYENEEAVDDSQLPKDRFSAERLKGVDSTLKIQPAELGDSAVYLCASSGQGQETQYFGPGTRLLVL.

As DNA, the CDR3 is TGCGCCAGCAGCCAAGGCCCCGCTAGCGATGAGCAGTTCTTC. It codes for CASSQGPASDEQFF. The V call is TRBV4-1, the J call TRBJ2-1; TRBD2 is a possible D gene (6 bases). From germline, CDR1 is MGHRA and CDR2 YSYEKL. There are 14 residues in the CDR3. Trimming pared 1 base from V and 8 bases from J, leaving 12 bases between.

This chain links TRBV6-5 with TRBJ1-2; no firm D call. This CDR3 region has 14 residues. CDR1 MNHEY and CDR2 SVGAGI come from the germline V gene. V shed 2 bases and J shed 4 bases, with 11 bases lying between them. CDR3 DNA: TGTGCCAGCAGTTACGGCGAGGGTGGCTATGGCTACACCTTC. Translating gives CASSYGEGGYGYTF.

V usage is TRBV27 and J usage is TRBJ2-1; 9 nucleotides align to TRBD2. The CDR3 loop spans 16 amino acids. J lost 2 bases, V lost 3 bases, and 5 bases had no gene match. Germline lookup yields CDR1 MNHEY and CDR2 SMNVEV (reference sequence). The CDR3 is CASSLSLAGTYNEQFF. The DNA of the CDR3 is TGTGCCAGCAGTTTGTCTCTAGCGGGGACCTACAATGAGCAGTTCTTC.

The chain uses TRBV4-1 and TRBJ1-6; D is unclear. Germline CDR1 reads MGHRA; CDR2 reads YSYEKL. There are 18 residues in the CDR3. The V and J ends lost 0 bases and 2 bases respectively, with 14 bases between them. As DNA, the CDR3 is TGCGCCAGCAGCCAAGATCCCTTAGGAGCTACCTATAATTCACCCCTCCACTTT. Its translation: CASSQDPLGATYNSPLHF.

The rearrangement joins TRBV2 to TRBJ2-3; TRBD1 matches at 7 bases. CDR3 length: 13 amino acids. From germline, CDR1 is SNHLY and CDR2 FYNNEI. Germline trimming cut 8 bases from V and 3 bases from J; bases unmatched to any gene: 5. This chain's CDR3 is CASEETGTDTQYF. The CDR3 DNA follows: TGTGCCAGCGAAGAGACAGGGACAGATACGCAGTATTTT. Using reference TRBV2 and TRBJ2-3 for the parts outside the CDR3, the full variable domain is EPEVTQTPSHQVTQMGQEVILRCVPISNHLYFYWYRQILGQKVEFLVSFYNNEISEKSEIFDDQFSVERPDGSNFTLKIRSTKLEDSAMYFCASEETGTDTQYFGPGTRLTVL.

The rearrangement joins TRBV30 to TRBJ2-5; D is undetermined. Trimming shortened V by 0 bases and J by 5 bases, and 13 bases separated the two germline ends. Per germline, CDR1 GTSNPN and CDR2 SVGIG (reference sequence). The CDR3 totals 14 residues. CDR3 region: CAWSVNDPGETQYF. The CDR3 nucleotides are TGTGCCTGGAGTGTAAATGACCCCGGGGAGACCCAGTACTTC.

The rearrangement uses TRBV19 and TRBJ2-5, with D maybe TRBD2 (6 bases). Trimming took off 6 bases at V and 1 base at J, with 15 bases between the two ends. Germline loops: CDR1 LNHDA, CDR2 SQIVND (reference sequence). This CDR3 contains 15 residues. The chain's CDR3 is CASSPGGRTQETQYF. The CDR3 DNA reads TGTGCCAGTAGCCCCGGGGGACGGACCCAAGAGACCCAGTACTTC.

The CDR3 nucleotides read TGTGCCAGCAGCCTAGACAGCATGAACACTGAAGCTTTCTTT. Its protein is CASSLDSMNTEAFF. The chain links TRBV7-3 to TRBJ1-1; possibly TRBD1 for D (5 bases). The CDR3 consists of 14 residues. Trimming left V 5 bases short and J 0 bases short, with 10 bases between. Per the germline V gene, CDR1 is SGHTA and CDR2 is FQGTGA.

The chain couples TRBV9 to TRBJ2-5; 12 bases are shared with TRBD2. CDR1 is SGDLS and CDR2 is YYNGEE in the germline V gene. After removal of 4 bases from V and 3 bases from J, the junction contained 4 bases not matched to a gene. CDR3 length: 15 amino acids. The CDR3 bases are TGTGCCAGCAGCCCAAGGACTAGCGGGAAAGAGACCCAGTACTTC. This codes for CASSPRTSGKETQYF. The full variable domain, in which reference TRBV9 and TRBJ2-5 provide the parts outside the CDR3, is DSGVTQTPKHLITATGQRVTLRCSPRSGDLSVYWYQQSLDQGLQFLIQYYNGEERAKGNILERFSAQQFPDLHSELNLSSLELGDSALYFCASSPRTSGKETQYFGPGTRLLVL.

This rearrangement joins TRBV5-1 to TRBJ1-1; TRBD1 agrees at 8 bases. The V segment lost 0 bases and the J segment 1 base; nucleotides outside the gene matches: 11. The germline V gene has CDR1 SGHRS and CDR2 YFSETQ. The CDR3 spans 18 residues. The CDR3 loop is CASSLALAGGFPNTEAFF. Written as DNA, the CDR3 is TGCGCCAGCAGCTTGGCCCTGGCAGGGGGCTTTCCGAACACTGAAGCTTTCTTT.

J is TRBJ2-7 and V is TRBV5-1; tentative D call: TRBD2 (6 bases). The CDR3 spans 15 residues. V dropped 6 bases and J dropped 3 bases, with 19 bases sitting between them. Germline CDR1 and CDR2: SGHRS and YFSETQ. The CDR3 protein is CASTSHPRDVYEQYF. The CDR3 bases are TGCGCCAGCACTAGCCACCCGCGGGACGTCTACGAGCAGTACTTC.

The chain joins TRBV5-6 to TRBJ2-7, with 7 bases that match TRBD1. This CDR3 is built from 15 residues. Trimming took 0 bases from V and 7 from J; bases not matched to a gene: 10. Germline values: CDR1 SGHDT, CDR2 YYEEEE. CDR3 in amino acids: CASSLGRRDRVEQYF. CDR3 nucleotide sequence: TGTGCCAGCAGCTTGGGCCGCCGAGACAGGGTTGAGCAGTACTTC.

The J gene is TRBJ2-1, the V gene TRBV5-1; D is uncertain. The CDR3 runs 12 residues. Per the germline V gene, CDR1 is SGHRS and CDR2 is YFSETQ. Trimming took off 1 base at V and 8 bases at J, with 7 bases between the two ends. CDR3 protein: CASSLFGDEQFF. For the CDR3, the DNA is TGCGCCAGCAGCTTGTTCGGTGATGAGCAGTTCTTC.

This clone came up once. The rearrangement uses TRBV19 and TRBJ2-2; no clear D gene. The CDR3 length is 14 residues. V lost 4 bases, J lost 1 base, and 7 bases lay in between. Germline values: CDR1 LNHDA, CDR2 SQIVND (reference sequence). CDR3 sequence (DNA): TGTGCCAGTAGTAGCGCGGTGAACACCGGGGAGCTGTTTTTT. Translating gives CASSSAVNTGELFF. Full variable domain (remainder filled in from reference TRBV19 and TRBJ2-2): DGGITQSPKYLFRKEGQNVTLSCEQNLNHDAMYWYRQDPGQGLRLIYYSQIVNDFQKGDIAEGYSVSREKKESFPLTVTSAQKNPTAFYLCASSSAVNTGELFFGEGSRLTVL.

The J gene is TRBJ1-2, the V gene TRBV5-5; the D gene is possibly TRBD1 (6 bases). The germline V and J ends were trimmed by 1 base and 2 bases, with 9 bases remaining between them. This CDR3 comprises 14 residues. Germline V gene lookup returns CDR1 SGHKS and CDR2 YYEKEE (reference sequence). CDR3 in DNA: TGTGCCAGCAGCTTGCAGGGGCCGAACTATGGCTACACCTTC. It translates to CASSLQGPNYGYTF.

The gene calls are TRBV2 and TRBJ1-4; D is unclear. Per germline, CDR1 SNHLY and CDR2 FYNNEI. The CDR3 is 14 residues long. The V gene lost 7 bases and the J gene lost 5 bases, with 14 bases spanning the gap. The CDR3 region is CASKRSLENEKLFF. CDR3 DNA: TGTGCCAGCAAACGGTCCTTAGAGAATGAAAAACTGTTTTTT. The full variable domain, completed using reference TRBV2 and TRBJ1-4, is EPEVTQTPSHQVTQMGQEVILRCVPISNHLYFYWYRQILGQKVEFLVSFYNNEISEKSEIFDDQFSVERPDGSNFTLKIRSTKLEDSAMYFCASKRSLENEKLFFGSGTQLSVL.

The rearrangement uses TRBV29-1 and TRBJ2-7, with TRBD2 as a possible D gene (7 bases). The V gene's germline CDR1 is SQVTM and CDR2 ANQGSEA. Trimming removed 2 bases from V and 2 bases from J, with 10 bases in between. This CDR3 comprises 13 residues. CDR3 protein: CSVELGGAYEQYF. CDR3 in DNA: TGCAGCGTTGAATTAGGGGGGGCCTACGAGCAGTACTTC.

This clone was seen a single time. At one end the junction does not follow the germline gene, possibly because of a read error. The CDR3 sequence is CASSARGNAEAFF. The CDR3 DNA sequence: TGTGCCAGCAGTGCCAGGGGGAACGCTGAAGCTTTCTTT. The genes are TRBV2 and TRBJ1-1; 7 nucleotides line up with TRBD1. CDR1 and CDR2 (germline): SNHLY, FYNNEI. There are 13 residues in the CDR3.

The sample holds one count of this clone. The chain is built from TRBV18 and TRBJ1-4, with D maybe TRBD1 (5 bases). Germline CDR1 is KGHSH and CDR2 is LQKENI. The CDR3 has 16 amino acids. V was shortened by 0 bases and J by 8 bases, with 16 bases between the two germline ends. The CDR3 is CASSPPSGRAEEKLFF. The CDR3 DNA sequence: TGTGCCAGCTCACCACCGTCGGGCAGGGCGGAGGAAAAACTGTTTTTT. The variable domain in full, with the rest retrieved from reference TRBV18 and TRBJ1-4, is NAGVMQNPRHLVRRRGQEARLRCSPMKGHSHVYWYRQLPEEGLKFMVYLQKENIIDESGMPKERFSAEFPKEGPSILRIQQVVRGDSAAYFCASSPPSGRAEEKLFFGSGTQLSVL.

V is TRBV6-1 and J is TRBJ1-2; tentative D call: TRBD1 (6 bases). The V end lost 3 bases, the J end lost 8 bases, and 16 bases lay between the germline ends. In germline, CDR1 is MNHNS, CDR2 SASEGT. The CDR3 sequence is 14 residues long. The chain's CDR3 is CASSEQGQGLGYTF. In nucleotides, the CDR3 is TGTGCCAGCAGTGAGCAGGGGCAGGGGTTAGGCTACACCTTC.